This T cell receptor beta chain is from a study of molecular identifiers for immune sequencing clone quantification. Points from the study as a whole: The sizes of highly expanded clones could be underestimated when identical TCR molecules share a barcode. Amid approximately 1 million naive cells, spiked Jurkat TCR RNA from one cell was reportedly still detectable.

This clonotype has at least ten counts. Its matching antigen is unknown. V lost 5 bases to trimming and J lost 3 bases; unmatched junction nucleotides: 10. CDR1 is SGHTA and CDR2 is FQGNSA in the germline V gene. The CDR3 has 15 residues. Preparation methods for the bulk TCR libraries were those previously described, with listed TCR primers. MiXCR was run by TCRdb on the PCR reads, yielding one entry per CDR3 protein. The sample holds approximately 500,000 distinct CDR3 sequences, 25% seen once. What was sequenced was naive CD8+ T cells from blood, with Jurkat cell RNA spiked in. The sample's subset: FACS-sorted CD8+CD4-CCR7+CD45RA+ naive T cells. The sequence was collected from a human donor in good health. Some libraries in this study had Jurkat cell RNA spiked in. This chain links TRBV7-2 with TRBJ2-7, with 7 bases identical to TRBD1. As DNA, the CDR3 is TGTGCCAGCAGCCACGGGCCGGGACAGATCTACGAGCAGTACTTC. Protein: CASSHGPGQIYEQYF. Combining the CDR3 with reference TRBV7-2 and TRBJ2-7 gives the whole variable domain GAGVSQSPSNKVTEKGKDVELRCDPISGHTALYWYRQSLGQGLEFLIYFQGNSAPDKSGLPSDRFSAERTGGSVSTLTIQRTQQEDSAVYLCASSHGPGQIYEQYFGPGTRLTVT.